This T cell receptor (beta chain) was identified during a study of blood T cell repertoires in COVID-19. As for the study in general: Italy, Spain and the United States were the sources of the convalescent and acute COVID-19 samples. The analysed material was cDNA or gDNA that came from T cells, B-cell-depleted T cells, or PBMCs.

Germline CDR1 is MNHEY and CDR2 is SMNVEV (reference sequence). This CDR3 is built from 12 residues. Trimming took 3 bases from V and 5 from J, leaving 4 bases between them. This clone appeared a single time. Per the original data handling: Estimation of nucleated cell counts was performed using reference gene primer amplification. Sequencing used immunoSEQ multiplex PCR; TCRdb keeps in-frame clones, though not all of them. V and J calls and clone size come straight from that table; D and trimming were deduced from the DNA. The sample records about 150,000 clones, 85% to 90% being singletons. The sequence came from a woman aged 60-75 years with active COVID-19. This rearrangement joins TRBV27 to TRBJ2-2, with no clear D. The specimen sequenced was peripheral blood. The DNA for the CDR3 is TGTGCCAGCAGTTTTGTAACCGGGGAGCTGTTTTTT. Translating gives CASSFVTGELFF.